The clone carrying this T cell receptor beta chain was observed a few times. Expressed TCRB transcripts were sequenced because the isolated RNA had all been reverse transcribed beforehand. Assay used: immunoSEQ multiplex PCR; TCRdb lists only in-frame clones, some missing. The profile shows about 620,000 clones, around 15% of them singletons. This CDR3 contains 16 residues. Trimming removed 5 bases from V and 1 base from J, with 16 bases in between. Germline V gene sequence: CDR1 MDHEN, CDR2 SYDVKM. These data come from a study of beta chain features in type 1 diabetes. This TCR derives from a man younger than 35 in good health. The sequenced sample was naive CD4+ T cells from blood. This rearrangement joins TRBV28 to TRBJ2-3; tentative D call: TRBD2 (6 bases). DNA for the CDR3: TGTGCCAGCAGTACACAACTAGCCCAACGCACAGATACGCAGTATTTT. Translated, it gives CASSTQLAQRTDTQYF.